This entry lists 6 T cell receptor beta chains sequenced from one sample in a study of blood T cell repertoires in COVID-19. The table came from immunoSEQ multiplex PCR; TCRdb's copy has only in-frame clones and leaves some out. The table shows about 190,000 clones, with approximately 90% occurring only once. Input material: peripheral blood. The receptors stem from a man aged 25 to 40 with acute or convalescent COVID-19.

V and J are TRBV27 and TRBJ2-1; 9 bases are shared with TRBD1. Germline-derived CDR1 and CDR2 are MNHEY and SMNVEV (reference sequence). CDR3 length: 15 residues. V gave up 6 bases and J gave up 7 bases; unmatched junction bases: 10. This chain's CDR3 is CASSHTGGIINEQFF. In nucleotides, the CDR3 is TGTGCCAGCAGCCATACAGGGGGCATCATTAATGAGCAGTTCTTC.

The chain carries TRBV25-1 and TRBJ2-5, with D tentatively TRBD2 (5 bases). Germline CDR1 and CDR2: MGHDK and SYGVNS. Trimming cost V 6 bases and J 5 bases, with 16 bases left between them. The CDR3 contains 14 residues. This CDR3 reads CASSPIEGWETQYF. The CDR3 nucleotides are TGTGCCAGCAGCCCCATTGAGGGATGGGAGACCCAGTACTTC. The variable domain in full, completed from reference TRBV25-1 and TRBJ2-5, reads EADIYQTPRYLVIGTGKKITLECSQTMGHDKMYWYQQDPGMELHLIHYSYGVNSTEKGDLSSESTVSRIRTEHFPLTLESARPSHTSQYLCASSPIEGWETQYFGPGTRLLVL.

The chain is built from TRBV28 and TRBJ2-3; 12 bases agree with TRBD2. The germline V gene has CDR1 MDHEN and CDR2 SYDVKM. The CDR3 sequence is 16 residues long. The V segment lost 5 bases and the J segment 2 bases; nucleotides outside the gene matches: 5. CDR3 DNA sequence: TGTGCCAGCAGTCCCCGACTAGCGGGAGTCACAGATACGCAGTATTTT. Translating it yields CASSPRLAGVTDTQYF.

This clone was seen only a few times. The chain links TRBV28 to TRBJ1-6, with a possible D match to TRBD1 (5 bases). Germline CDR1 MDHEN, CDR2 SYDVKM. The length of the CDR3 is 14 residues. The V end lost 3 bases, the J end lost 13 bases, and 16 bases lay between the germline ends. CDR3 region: CASSFAQGIIPLHF. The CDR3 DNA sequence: TGTGCCAGCAGTTTCGCCCAGGGCATCATCCCCCTCCACTTT.

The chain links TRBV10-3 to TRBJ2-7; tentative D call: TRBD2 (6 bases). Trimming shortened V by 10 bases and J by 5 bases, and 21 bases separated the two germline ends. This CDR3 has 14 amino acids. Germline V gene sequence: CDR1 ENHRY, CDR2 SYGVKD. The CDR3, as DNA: TGTGCCACCGGTGCGGCAGGGAGGTCCCACGAGCAGTACTTC. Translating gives CATGAAGRSHEQYF.

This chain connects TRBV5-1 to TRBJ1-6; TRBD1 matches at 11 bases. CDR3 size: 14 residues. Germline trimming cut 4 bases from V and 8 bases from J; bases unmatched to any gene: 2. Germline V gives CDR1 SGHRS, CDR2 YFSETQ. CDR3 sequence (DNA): TGCGCCAGCAGCGCGGGACAGGGGGATTCACCCCTCCACTTT. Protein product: CASSAGQGDSPLHF.